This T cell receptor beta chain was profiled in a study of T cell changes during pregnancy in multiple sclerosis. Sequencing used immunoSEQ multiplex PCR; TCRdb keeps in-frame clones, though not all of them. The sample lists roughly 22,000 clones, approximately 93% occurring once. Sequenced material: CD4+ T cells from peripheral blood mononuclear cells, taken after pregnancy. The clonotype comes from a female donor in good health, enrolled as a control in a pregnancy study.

The CDR3 DNA is TGTGCCAGCAGCCGTGCTAACTATGGCTACACCTTC. Translating gives CASSRANYGYTF. This chain uses TRBV7-2 with TRBJ1-2, with D uncertain. CDR1 is SGHTA and CDR2 is FQGNSA in the germline V gene. V gave up 5 bases and J gave up 0 bases, with 4 bases separating them. The CDR3 runs to 12 residues.